The source of this T cell receptor (beta chain) is a study of T cells in Graves' hyperthyroidism and ophthalmopathy. Study overall: Specimen type is peripheral blood, collected at initial diagnosis prior to any treatment.

The table lists this clonotype with a few counts. Between the trimmed V and J ends, which lost 5 bases and 1 base, there was a span of 14 bases. The length of the CDR3 is 15 residues. From germline, CDR1 is MNHEY and CDR2 SVGEGT. There were TCR beta CDR3 regions amplified from RNA transcripts. First-round RT-PCR of the TCR CDR3 relied on the HTBI primer set. TCRdb re-called the multiplex PCR reads through MiXCR, storing one row per CDR3 protein. The table lists more than 650,000 distinct CDR3 sequences, about 15% of them singletons. Sequencing was performed on blood. This sequence joins TRBV6-2 or TRBV6-3 and TRBJ1-1; D is unclear. This sequence was found in a woman aged 18-29 years with Graves' hyperthyroidism. The CDR3 coding sequence is TGTGCCAGCAGTGGCCTCTGGGCGGGGAACACTGAAGCTTTCTTT. It yields the protein CASSGLWAGNTEAFF.